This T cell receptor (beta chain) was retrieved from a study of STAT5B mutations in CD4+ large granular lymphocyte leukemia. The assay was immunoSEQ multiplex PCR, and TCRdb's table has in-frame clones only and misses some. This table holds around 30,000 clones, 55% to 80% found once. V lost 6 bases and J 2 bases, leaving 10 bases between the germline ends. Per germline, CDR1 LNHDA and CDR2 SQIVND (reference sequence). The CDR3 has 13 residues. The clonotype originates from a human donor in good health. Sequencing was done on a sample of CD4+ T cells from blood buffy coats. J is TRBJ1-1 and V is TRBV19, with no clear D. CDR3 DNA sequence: TGTGCCAGTAGCCCTTGGATAAACACTGAAGCTTTCTTT. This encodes CASSPWINTEAFF.